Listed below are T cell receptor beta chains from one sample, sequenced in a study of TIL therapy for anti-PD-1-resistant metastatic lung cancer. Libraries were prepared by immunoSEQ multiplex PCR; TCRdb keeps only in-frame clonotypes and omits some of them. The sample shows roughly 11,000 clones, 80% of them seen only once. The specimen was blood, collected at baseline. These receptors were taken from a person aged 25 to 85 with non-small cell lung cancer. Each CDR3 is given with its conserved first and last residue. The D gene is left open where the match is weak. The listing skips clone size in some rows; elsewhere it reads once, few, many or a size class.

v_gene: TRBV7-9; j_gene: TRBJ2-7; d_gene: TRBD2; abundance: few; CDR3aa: CASSLEASGKYEQYF; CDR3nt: TGTGCCAGCAGCTTAGAGGCTAGCGGGAAATACGAGCAGTACTTC
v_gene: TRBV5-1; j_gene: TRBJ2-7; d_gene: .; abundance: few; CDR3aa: CASSNGDGTGEQYF; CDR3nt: TGCGCCAGCAGCAACGGGGACGGGACGGGCGAGCAGTACTTC
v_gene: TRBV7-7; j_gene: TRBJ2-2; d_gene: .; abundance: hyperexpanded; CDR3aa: CASGLLPGNTGELFF; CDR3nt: TGTGCCAGCGGTTTATTACCGGGGAACACCGGGGAGCTGTTTTTT
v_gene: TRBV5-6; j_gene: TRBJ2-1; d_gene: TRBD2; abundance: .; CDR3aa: CASSPGGGTYNEQFF; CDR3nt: TGTGCCAGCAGCCCCGGGGGAGGGACTTACAATGAGCAGTTCTTC
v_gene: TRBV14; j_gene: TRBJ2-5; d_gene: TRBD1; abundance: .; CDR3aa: CASSQGFLGGWQETQYF; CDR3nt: TGTGCCAGCAGCCAAGGTTTTCTAGGGGGCTGGCAAGAGACCCAGTACTTC
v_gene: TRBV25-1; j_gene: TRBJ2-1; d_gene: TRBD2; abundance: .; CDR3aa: CASSEGEREVGEQFF; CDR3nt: TGTGCCAGCAGTGAGGGTGAGCGGGAGGTCGGTGAGCAGTTCTTC
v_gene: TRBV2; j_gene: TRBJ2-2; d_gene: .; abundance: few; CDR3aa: CASSVFTGPGELFF; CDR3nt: TGTGCCAGCAGTGTATTCACGGGGCCCGGGGAGCTGTTTTTT
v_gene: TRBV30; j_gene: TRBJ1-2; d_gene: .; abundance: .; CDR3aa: CASQRDTGNYGYTF; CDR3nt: TGTGCCTCACAAAGAGACACGGGGAACTATGGCTACACCTTC
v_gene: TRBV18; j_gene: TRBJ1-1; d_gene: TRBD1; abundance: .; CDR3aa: CASSLSGTGEAFF; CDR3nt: TGTGCCAGCTCACTATCCGGGACAGGGGAAGCTTTCTTT
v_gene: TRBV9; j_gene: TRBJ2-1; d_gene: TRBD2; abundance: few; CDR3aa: CASSVRTSGSKGNEQFF; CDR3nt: TGTGCCAGCAGCGTCCGGACTAGCGGGAGTAAAGGTAATGAGCAGTTCTTC
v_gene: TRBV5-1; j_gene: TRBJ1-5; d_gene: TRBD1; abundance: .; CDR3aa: CASSPGTGQHQPQHF; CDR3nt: TGCGCCAGCAGCCCCGGGACAGGGCAGCATCAGCCCCAGCATTTT
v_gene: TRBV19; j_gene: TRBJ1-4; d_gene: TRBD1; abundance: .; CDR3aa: CASTPGQGNEKLFF; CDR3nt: TGTGCCAGTACCCCGGGACAGGGGAATGAAAAACTGTTTTTT
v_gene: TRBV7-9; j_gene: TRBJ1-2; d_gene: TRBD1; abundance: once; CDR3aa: CASSPHLRDSLLGYTF; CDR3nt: TGTGCCAGCAGCCCGCACCTCCGGGACAGCCTTTTGGGCTACACCTTC
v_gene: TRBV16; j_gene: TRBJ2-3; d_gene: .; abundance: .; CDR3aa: CASSQSLTGMADTQYF; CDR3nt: TGTGCCAGCAGCCAATCTTTAACCGGGATGGCAGATACGCAGTATTTT
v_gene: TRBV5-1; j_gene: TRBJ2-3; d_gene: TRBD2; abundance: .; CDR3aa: CASSPGTTFTDTQYF; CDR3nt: TGCGCCAGCAGCCCGGGGACTACTTTCACAGATACGCAGTATTTT
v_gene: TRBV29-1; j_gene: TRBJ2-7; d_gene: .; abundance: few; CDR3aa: CSVVIADSSYEQYF; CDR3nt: TGCAGCGTCGTGATAGCGGATTCTTCCTACGAGCAGTACTTC
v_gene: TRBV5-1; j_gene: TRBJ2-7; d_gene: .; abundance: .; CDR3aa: CASSLAGGGLRGEQYF; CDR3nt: TGCGCCAGCAGCTTGGCCGGTGGAGGTCTGAGAGGGGAGCAGTACTTC
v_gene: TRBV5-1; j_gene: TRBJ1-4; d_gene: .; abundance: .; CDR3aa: CASSLLGGTTNEKLFF; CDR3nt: TGCGCCAGCAGCTTGCTCGGTGGAACGACTAATGAAAAACTGTTTTTT
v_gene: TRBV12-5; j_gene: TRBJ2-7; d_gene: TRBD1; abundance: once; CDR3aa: CASGHIGGLSYEQYF; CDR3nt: TGTGCTAGTGGTCACATAGGGGGCCTGTCCTACGAGCAGTACTTC
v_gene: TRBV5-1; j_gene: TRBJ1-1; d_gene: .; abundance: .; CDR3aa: CASSQETPNTEAFF; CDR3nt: TGCGCCAGCAGCCAGGAGACCCCGAACACTGAAGCTTTCTTT
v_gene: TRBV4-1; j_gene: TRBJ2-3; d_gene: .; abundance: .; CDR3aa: CASSQEPPPQLNTQYF; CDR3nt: TGCGCCAGCAGCCAAGAACCGCCTCCGCAATTAAATACGCAGTATTTT
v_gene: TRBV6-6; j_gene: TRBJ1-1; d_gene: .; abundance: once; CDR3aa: CASSYAVQGGTEAFF; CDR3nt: TGTGCCAGCAGTTACGCGGTTCAGGGAGGCACTGAAGCTTTCTTT
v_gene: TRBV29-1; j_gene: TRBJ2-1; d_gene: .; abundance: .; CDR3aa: CSVLIADQQFF; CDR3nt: TGCAGCGTCCTTATAGCGGACCAGCAGTTCTTC
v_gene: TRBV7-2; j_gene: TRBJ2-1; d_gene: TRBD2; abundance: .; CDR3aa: CASSLVLAGRGEQFF; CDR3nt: TGTGCCAGCAGCTTAGTTCTAGCGGGAAGGGGTGAGCAGTTCTTC
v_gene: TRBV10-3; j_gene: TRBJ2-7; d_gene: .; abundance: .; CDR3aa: CAISEAGSYEQYF; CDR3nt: TGTGCCATCAGTGAGGCAGGGTCCTACGAGCAGTACTTC
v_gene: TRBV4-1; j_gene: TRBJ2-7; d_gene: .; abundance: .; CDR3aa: CASSQEPWPDADEQYF; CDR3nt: TGCGCCAGCAGCCAAGAACCGTGGCCGGACGCAGACGAGCAGTACTTC